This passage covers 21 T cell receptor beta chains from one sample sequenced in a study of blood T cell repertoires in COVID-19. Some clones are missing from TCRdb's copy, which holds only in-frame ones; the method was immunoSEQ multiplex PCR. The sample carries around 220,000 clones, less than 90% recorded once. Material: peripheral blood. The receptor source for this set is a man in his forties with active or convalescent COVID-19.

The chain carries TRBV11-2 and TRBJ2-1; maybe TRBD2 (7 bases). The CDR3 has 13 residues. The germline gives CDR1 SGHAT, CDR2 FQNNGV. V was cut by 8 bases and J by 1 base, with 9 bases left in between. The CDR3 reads CASRGASYNEQFF. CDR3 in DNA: TGTGCCAGCCGGGGGGCATCCTACAATGAGCAGTTCTTC.

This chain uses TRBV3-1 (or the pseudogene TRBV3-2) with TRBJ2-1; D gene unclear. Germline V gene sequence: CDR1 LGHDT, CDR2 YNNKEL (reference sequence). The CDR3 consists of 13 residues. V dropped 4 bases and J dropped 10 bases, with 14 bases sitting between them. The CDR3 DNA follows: TGTGCCAGCAGCCCCTCCGGTAATAGCGAGCAGTTCTTC. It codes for CASSPSGNSEQFF.

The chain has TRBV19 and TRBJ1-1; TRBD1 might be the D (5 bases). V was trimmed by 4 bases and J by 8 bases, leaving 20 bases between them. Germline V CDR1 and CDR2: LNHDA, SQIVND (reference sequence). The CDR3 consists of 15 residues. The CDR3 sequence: CASSSPDQGRSEAFF. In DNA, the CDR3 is TGTGCCAGTAGTAGCCCAGACCAGGGCAGATCCGAAGCTTTCTTT.

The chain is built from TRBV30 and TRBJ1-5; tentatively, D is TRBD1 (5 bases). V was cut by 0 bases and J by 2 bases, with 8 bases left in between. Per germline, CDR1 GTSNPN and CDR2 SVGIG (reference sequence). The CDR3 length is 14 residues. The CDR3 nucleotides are TGTGCCTGGAGTGTAGGAGGGGGCAATCAGCCCCAGCATTTT. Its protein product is CAWSVGGGNQPQHF.

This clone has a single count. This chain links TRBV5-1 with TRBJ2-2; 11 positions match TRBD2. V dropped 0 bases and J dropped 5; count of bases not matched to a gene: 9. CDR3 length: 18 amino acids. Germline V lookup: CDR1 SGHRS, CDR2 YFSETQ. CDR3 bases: TGCGCCAGCAGCTTGGGAGCTCGCCGGACTAGCGGGACCGGGGAGCTGTTTTTT. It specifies CASSLGARRTSGTGELFF.

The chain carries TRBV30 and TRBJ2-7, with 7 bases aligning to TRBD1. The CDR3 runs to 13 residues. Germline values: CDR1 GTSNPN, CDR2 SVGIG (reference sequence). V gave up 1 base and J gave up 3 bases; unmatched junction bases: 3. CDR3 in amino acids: CAWSAGQVYEQYF. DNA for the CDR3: TGTGCCTGGAGTGCCGGACAGGTCTACGAGCAGTACTTC.

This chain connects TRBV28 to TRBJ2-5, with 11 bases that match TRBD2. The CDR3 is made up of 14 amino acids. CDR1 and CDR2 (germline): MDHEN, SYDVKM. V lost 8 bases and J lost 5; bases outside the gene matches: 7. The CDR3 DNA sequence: TGTGCCAGCTTTAGCGGGAGGGCCAAGGAGACCCAGTACTTC. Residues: CASFSGRAKETQYF. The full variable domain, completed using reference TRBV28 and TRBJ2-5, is DVKVTQSSRYLVKRTGEKVFLECVQDMDHENMFWYRQDPGLGLRLIYFSYDVKMKEKGDIPEGYSVSREKKERFSLILESASTNQTSMYLCASFSGRAKETQYFGPGTRLLVL.

CDR3 residues: CAWSWLVSNEQFF. In DNA form, the CDR3 reads TGTGCCTGGAGTTGGCTAGTGAGCAATGAGCAGTTCTTC. The gene calls are TRBV30 and TRBJ2-1; D not resolved. The CDR3 is 13 amino acids. Germline assignment: CDR1 GTSNPN and CDR2 SVGIG (reference sequence). V dropped 2 bases and J dropped 6 bases, with 11 bases sitting between them.

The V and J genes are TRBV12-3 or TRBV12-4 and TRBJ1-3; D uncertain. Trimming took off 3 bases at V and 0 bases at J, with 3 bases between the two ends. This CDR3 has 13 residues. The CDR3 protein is CASSFNSGNTIYF. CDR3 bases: TGTGCCAGCAGTTTCAACTCTGGAAACACCATATATTTT.

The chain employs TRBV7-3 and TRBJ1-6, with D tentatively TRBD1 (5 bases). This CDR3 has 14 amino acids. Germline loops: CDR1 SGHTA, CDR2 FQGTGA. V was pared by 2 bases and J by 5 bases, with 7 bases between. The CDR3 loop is CASSLEGDNSPLHF. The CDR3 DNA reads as TGTGCCAGCAGCTTAGAAGGGGATAATTCACCCCTCCACTTT.

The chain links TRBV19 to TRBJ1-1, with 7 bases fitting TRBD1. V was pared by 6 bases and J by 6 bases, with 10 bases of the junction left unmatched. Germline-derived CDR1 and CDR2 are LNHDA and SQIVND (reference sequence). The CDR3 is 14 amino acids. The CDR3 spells CASRHDRVTAEAFF. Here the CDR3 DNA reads TGTGCCAGTAGACACGACAGGGTGACCGCTGAAGCTTTCTTT.

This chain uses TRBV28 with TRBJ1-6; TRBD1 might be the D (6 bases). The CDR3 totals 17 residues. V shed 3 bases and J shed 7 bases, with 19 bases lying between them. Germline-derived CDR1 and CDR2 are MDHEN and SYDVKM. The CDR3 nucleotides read TGTGCCAGCAGTTTCCCCTCGACAGGCCGTAGGAATTCACCCCTCCACTTT. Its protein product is CASSFPSTGRRNSPLHF.

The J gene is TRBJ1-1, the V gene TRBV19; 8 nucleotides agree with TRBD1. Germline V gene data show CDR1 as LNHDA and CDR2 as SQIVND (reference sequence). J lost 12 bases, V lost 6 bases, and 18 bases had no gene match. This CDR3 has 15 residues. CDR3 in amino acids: CASSPEARDRLRSFF. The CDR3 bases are TGTGCCAGTAGCCCCGAAGCCCGGGACAGGTTGCGGTCTTTCTTT.

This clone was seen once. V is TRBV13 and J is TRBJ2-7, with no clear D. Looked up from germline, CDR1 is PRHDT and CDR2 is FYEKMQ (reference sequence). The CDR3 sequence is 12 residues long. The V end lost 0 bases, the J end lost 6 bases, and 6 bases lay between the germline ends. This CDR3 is CASSLGSREQYF. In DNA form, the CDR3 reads TGTGCCAGCAGCTTAGGGTCGCGCGAGCAGTACTTC.

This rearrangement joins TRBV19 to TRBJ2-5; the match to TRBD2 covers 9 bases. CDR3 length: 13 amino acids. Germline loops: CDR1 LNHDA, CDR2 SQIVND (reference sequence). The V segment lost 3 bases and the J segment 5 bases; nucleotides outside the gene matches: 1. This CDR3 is CASSIGLAETQYF. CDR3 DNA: TGTGCCAGTAGTATCGGACTAGCGGAGACCCAGTACTTC.

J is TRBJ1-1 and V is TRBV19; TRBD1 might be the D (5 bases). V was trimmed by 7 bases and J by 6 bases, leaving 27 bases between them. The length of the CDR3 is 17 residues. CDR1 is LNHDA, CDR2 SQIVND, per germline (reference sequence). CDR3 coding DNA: TGTGCCAGTACCTTATACTCCCGGGGGACGGCTAGACCTGAAGCTTTCTTT. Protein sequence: CASTLYSRGTARPEAFF.

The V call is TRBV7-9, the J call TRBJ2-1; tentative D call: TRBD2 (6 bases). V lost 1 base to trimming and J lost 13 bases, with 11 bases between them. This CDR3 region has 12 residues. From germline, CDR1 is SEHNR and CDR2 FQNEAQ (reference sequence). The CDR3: CASSLGGVLQFF. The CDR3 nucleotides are TGTGCCAGCAGCTTAGGGGGGGTACTACAGTTCTTC.

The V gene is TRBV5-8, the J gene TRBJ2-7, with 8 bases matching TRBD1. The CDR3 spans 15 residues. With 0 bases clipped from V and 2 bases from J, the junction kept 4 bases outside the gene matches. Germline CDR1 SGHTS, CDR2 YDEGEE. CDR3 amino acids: CASSLAQGEPYEQYF. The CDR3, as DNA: TGTGCCAGCAGCTTGGCACAGGGGGAACCCTACGAGCAGTACTTC.

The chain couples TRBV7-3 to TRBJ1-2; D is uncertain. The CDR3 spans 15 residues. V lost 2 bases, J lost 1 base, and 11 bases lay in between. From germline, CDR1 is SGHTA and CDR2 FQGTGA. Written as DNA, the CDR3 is TGTGCCAGCAGCTTAGGAGGAACAATTAACTATGGCTACACCTTC. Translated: CASSLGGTINYGYTF.

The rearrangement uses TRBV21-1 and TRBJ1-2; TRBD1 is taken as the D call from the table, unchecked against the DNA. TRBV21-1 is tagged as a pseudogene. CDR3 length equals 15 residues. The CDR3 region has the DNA TGTGCCAGCAGCAAAGAGGGACAGGGAAACTATGGCTACACCTTC. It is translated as CASSKEGQGNYGYTF.

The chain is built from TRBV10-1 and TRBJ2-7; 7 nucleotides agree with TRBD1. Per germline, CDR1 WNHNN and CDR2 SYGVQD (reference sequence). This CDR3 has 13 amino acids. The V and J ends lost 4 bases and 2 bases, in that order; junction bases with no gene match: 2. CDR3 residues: CASSVQGTYEQYF. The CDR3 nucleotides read TGCGCCAGCAGTGTACAGGGGACCTACGAGCAGTACTTC.